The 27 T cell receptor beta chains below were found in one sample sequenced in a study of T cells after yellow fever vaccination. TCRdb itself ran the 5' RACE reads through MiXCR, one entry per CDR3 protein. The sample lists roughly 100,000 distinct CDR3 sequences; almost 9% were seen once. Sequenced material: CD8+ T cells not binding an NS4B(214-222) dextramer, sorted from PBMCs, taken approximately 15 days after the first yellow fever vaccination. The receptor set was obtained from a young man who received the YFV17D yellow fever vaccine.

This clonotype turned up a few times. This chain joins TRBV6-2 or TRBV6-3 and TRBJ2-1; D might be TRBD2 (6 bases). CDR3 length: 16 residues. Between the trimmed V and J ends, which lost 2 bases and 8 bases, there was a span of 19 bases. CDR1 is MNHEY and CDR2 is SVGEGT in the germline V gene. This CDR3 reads CASSYRHSGVRDEQFF. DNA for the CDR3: TGTGCCAGCAGTTACCGCCACTCGGGGGTTCGGGATGAGCAGTTCTTC.

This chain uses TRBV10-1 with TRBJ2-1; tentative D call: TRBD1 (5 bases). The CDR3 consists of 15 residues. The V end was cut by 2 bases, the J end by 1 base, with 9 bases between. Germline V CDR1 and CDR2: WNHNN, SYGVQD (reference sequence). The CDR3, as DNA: TGCGCCAGCAGTGAGAGGGGTACTTCCTACAATGAGCAGTTCTTC. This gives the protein CASSERGTSYNEQFF.

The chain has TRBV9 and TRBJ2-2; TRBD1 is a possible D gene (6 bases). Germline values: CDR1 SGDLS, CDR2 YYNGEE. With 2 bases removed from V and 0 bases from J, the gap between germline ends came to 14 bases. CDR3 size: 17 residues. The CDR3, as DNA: TGTGCCAGCAGCGTCGCCAGGGGAGCCCCGAACACCGGGGAGCTGTTTTTT. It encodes CASSVARGAPNTGELFF.

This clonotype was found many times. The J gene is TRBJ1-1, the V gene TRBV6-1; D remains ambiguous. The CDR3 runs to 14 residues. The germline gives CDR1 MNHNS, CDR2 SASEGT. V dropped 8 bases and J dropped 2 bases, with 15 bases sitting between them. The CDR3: CASASKGPNTEAFF. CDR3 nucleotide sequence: TGTGCCAGCGCATCAAAAGGGCCTAACACTGAAGCTTTCTTT.

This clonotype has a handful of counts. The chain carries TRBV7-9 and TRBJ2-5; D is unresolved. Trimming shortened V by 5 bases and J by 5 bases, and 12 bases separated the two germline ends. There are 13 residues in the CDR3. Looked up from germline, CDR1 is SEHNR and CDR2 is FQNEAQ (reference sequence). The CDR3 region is CASSPVGWETQYF. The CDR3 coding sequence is TGTGCCAGCAGCCCGGTCGGGTGGGAGACCCAGTACTTC. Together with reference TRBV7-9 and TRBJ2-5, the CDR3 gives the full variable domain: DTGVSQNPRHKITKRGQNVTFRCDPISEHNRLYWYRQTLGQGPEFLTYFQNEAQLEKSRLLSDRFSAERPKGSFSTLEIQRTEQGDSAMYLCASSPVGWETQYFGPGTRLLVL.

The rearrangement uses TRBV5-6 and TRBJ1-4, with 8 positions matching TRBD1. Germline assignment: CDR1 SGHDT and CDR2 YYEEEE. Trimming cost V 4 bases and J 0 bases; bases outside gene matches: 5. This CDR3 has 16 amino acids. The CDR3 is CASSEGTGATNEKLFF. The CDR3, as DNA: TGTGCCAGCAGCGAGGGGACAGGAGCAACTAATGAAAAACTGTTTTTT.

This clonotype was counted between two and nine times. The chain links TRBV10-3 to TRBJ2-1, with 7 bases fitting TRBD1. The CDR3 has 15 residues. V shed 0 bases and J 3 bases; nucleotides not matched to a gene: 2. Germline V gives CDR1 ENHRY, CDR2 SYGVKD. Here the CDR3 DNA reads TGTGCCATCAGTGAGTCGACAGGGATCTACAATGAGCAGTTCTTC. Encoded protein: CAISESTGIYNEQFF.

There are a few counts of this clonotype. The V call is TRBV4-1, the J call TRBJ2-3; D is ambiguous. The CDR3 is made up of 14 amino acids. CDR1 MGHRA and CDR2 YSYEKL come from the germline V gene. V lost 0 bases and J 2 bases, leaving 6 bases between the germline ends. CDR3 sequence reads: CASSQDGDTDTQYF. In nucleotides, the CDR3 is TGCGCCAGCAGCCAAGATGGGGACACAGATACGCAGTATTTT.

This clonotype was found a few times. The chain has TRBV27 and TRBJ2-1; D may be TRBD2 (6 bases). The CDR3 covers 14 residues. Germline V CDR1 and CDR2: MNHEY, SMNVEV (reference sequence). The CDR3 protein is CGTCPAGPYNEQFF. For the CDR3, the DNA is TGTGGGACTTGTCCTGCGGGGCCCTACAATGAGCAGTTCTTC.

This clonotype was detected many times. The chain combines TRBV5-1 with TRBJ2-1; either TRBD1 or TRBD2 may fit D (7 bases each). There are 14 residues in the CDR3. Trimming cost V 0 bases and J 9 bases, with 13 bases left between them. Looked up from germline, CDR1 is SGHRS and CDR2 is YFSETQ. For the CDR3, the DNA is TGCGCCAGCAGCTTGGCCGGCAGGGGGGGTGAGCAGTTCTTC. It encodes CASSLAGRGGEQFF.

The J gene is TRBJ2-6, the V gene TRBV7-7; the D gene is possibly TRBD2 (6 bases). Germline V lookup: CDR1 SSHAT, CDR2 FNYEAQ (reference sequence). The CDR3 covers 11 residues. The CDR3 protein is CASGVGPVLTF. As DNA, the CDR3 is TGTGCTAGCGGTGTGGGACCGGTCCTGACTTTC. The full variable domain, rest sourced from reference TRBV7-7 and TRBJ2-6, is GAGVSQSPRYKVTKRGQDVTLRCDPISSHATLYWYQQALGQGPEFLTYFNYEAQPDKSGLPSDRFSAERPEGSISTLTIQRTEQRDSAMYRCASGVGPVLTFGAGSRLTVL.

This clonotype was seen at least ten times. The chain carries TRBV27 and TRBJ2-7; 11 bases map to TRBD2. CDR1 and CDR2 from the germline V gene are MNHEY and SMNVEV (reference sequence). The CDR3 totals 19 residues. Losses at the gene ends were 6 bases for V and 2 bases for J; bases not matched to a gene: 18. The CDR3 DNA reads TGTGCCAGCAGCCCATCGTCGATAGCGGGGGGGCCGGCACCCTACGAGCAGTACTTC. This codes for CASSPSSIAGGPAPYEQYF.

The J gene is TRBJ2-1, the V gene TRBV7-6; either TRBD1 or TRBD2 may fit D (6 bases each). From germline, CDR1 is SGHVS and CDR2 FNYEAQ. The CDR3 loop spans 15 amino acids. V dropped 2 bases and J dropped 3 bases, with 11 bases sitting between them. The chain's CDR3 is CASSLQQGLYNEQFF. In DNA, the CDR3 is TGTGCCAGCAGCTTACAACAGGGACTCTACAATGAGCAGTTCTTC.

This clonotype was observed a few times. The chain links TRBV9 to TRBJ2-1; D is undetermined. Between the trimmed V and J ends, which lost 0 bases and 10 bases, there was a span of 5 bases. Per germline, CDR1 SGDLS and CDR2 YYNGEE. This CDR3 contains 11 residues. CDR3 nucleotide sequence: TGTGCCAGCAGCGTAGCCGGCGAGCAGTTCTTC. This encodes CASSVAGEQFF.

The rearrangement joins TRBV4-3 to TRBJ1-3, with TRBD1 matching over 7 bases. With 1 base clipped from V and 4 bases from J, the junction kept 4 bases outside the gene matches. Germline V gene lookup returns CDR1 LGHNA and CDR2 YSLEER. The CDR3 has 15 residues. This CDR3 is CASSQGTGDGNTIYF. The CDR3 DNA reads TGCGCCAGCAGCCAAGGTACAGGGGACGGAAACACCATATATTTT.

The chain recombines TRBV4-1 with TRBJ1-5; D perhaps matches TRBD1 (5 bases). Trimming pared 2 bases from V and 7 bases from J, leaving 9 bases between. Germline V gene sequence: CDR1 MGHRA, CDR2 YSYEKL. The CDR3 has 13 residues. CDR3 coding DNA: TGCGCCAGCAGCCAACCAGGGACCCAGCCCCAGCATTTT. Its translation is CASSQPGTQPQHF.

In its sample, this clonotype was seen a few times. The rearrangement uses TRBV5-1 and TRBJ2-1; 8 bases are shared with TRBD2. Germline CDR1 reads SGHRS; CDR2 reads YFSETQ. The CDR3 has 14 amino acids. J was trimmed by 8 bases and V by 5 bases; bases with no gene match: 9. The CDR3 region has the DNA TGCGCCAGCAGAAGCAAGCGGGGGTGGGATGAGCAGTTCTTC. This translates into CASRSKRGWDEQFF.

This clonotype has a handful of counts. The CDR3 sequence is CASSPLDSGLYNEQFF. The CDR3 DNA is TGTGCCAGTAGTCCCCTCGACTCCGGGCTCTACAATGAGCAGTTCTTC. J is TRBJ2-1 and V is TRBV19; no reliable D call. Looked up from germline, CDR1 is LNHDA and CDR2 is SQIVND (reference sequence). There are 16 residues in the CDR3. Trimming pared 5 bases from V and 3 bases from J, leaving 17 bases between. The whole variable domain, remainder taken from reference TRBV19 and TRBJ2-1, is DGGITQSPKYLFRKEGQNVTLSCEQNLNHDAMYWYRQDPGQGLRLIYYSQIVNDFQKGDIAEGYSVSREKKESFPLTVTSAQKNPTAFYLCASSPLDSGLYNEQFFGPGTRLTVL.

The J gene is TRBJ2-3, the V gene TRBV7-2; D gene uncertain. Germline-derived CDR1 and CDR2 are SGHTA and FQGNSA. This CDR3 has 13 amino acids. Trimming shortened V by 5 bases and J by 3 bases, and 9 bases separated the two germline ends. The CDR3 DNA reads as TGTGCCAGCAGCCCCGGGTGGACAGATACGCAGTATTTT. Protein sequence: CASSPGWTDTQYF.

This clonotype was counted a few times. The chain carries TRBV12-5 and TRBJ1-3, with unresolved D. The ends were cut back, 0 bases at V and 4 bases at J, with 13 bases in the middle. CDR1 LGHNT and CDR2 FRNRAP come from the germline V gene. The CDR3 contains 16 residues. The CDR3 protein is CASGLVLRRYGNTIYF. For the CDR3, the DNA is TGTGCTAGTGGTTTGGTACTTCGGAGGTACGGAAACACCATATATTTT.

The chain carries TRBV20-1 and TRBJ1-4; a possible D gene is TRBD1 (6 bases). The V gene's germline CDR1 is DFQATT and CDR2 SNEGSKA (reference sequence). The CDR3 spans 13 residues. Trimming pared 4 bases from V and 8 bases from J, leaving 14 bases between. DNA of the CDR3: TGCAGTGCTATGTTAGGGGGAGACGAAAAACTGTTTTTT. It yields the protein CSAMLGGDEKLFF.

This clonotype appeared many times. In nucleotides, the CDR3 is TGTGCCAGCAGCCCTGTGGGGAGGGGGCGCACTGAAGCTTTCTTT. Its protein is CASSPVGRGRTEAFF. J is TRBJ1-1 and V is TRBV7-9; 7 bases are shared with TRBD1. In germline, CDR1 is SEHNR, CDR2 FQNEAQ (reference sequence). The CDR3 covers 15 residues. The V and J ends lost 5 bases and 4 bases, in that order; junction bases with no gene match: 10.

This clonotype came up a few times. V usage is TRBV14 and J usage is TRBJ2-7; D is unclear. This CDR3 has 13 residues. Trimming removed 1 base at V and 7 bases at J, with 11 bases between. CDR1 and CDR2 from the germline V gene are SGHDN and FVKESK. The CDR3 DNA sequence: TGTGCCAGCAGCCAAGGATGGGTAAGGGAGCAGTACTTC. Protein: CASSQGWVREQYF.

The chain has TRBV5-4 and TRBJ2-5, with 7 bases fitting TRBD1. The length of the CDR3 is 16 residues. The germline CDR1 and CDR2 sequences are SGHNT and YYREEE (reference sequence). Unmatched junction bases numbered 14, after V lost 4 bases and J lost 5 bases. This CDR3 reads CASSHRDRRPRETQYF. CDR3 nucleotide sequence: TGTGCCAGCAGCCACCGGGACAGAAGGCCCAGGGAGACCCAGTACTTC.

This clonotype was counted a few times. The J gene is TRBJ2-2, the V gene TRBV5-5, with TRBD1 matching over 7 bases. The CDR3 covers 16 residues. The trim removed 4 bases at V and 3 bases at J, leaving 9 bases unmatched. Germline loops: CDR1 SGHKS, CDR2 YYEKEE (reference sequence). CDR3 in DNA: TGTGCCAGCAGCCATAGTGGACAGGAACACACCGGGGAGCTGTTTTTT. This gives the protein CASSHSGQEHTGELFF.

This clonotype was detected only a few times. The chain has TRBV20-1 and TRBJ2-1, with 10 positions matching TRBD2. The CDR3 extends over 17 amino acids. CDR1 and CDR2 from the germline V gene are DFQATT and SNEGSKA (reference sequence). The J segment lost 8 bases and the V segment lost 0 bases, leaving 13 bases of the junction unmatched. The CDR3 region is CSARDLSSGGHGDEQFF. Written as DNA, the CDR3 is TGCAGTGCTAGAGATTTGTCTAGCGGGGGTCACGGGGATGAGCAGTTCTTC.

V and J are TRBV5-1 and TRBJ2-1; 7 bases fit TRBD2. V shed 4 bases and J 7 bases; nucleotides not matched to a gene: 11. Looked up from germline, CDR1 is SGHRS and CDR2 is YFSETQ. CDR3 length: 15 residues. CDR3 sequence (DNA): TGCGCCAGCAGCCCCGTGCTGCGGGGGAATAATGAGCAGTTCTTC. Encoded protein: CASSPVLRGNNEQFF.